These 16 T cell receptor beta chains originate from one sample sequenced in a study of blood T cell repertoires in COVID-19 (dated by TCRdb to the early 2020s). Library construction relied on the immunoSEQ multiplex PCR assay. Here the immuneACCESS table is served through TCRdb, limited to in-frame sequences with V and J called. Missing clones are a known gap in these copies; in checked studies unresolved V genes cover under half, and the rest lacks a known reason. Within this sample are a few hundred thousand clones, with around 90% of them counted one time only. Under 3.5% of the sample is in the top ten clones. The source material was peripheral blood. The source is a woman in her 30s with COVID-19, enrolled during active disease.

The rearrangement joins TRBV2 to TRBJ1-6; maybe TRBD1 (6 bases). CDR1 and CDR2 from the germline V gene are SNHLY and FYNNEI. V gave up 7 bases and J gave up 11 bases, with 15 bases separating them. The CDR3 has 13 amino acids. CDR3 sequence (DNA): TGTGCCAGCAAGGACAGAGGTTTGGCACCCCTCCACTTT. Protein product: CASKDRGLAPLHF.

The chain uses TRBV18 and TRBJ2-5, with D possibly TRBD2 on 7 matching bases. The germline V and J ends were trimmed by 5 bases and 6 bases, with 19 bases remaining between them. Germline V gene data show CDR1 as KGHSH and CDR2 as LQKENI. This CDR3 spans 15 amino acids. CDR3 in amino acids: CASSSLASGVKTQYF. DNA of the CDR3: TGTGCCAGCTCATCACTAGCGTCAGGGGTCAAGACCCAGTACTTC.

The chain has TRBV9 and TRBJ1-2, with TRBD1 matching over 7 bases. Trimming removed 3 bases from V and 1 base from J; junction bases left unmatched: 6. The germline V gene has CDR1 SGDLS and CDR2 YYNGEE. This CDR3 has 15 residues. The CDR3: CASSGGGGFNYGYTF. CDR3 bases: TGTGCCAGCAGCGGCGGAGGGGGCTTTAACTATGGCTACACCTTC.

This chain connects TRBV24-1 to TRBJ2-1; 9 positions agree with TRBD2. The CDR3 length is 16 residues. CDR1 and CDR2 (germline): KGHDR, SFDVKD. Unmatched junction bases numbered 2, after V lost 0 bases and J lost 3 bases. The CDR3 spells CATSDLTTSGYNEQFF. Written as DNA, the CDR3 is TGTGCCACCAGTGATTTGACGACTAGCGGCTACAATGAGCAGTTCTTC.

The chain employs TRBV6-1 and TRBJ1-1; D gene uncertain. The ends were cut back, 2 bases at V and 6 bases at J, with 10 bases in the middle. The CDR3 sequence is 13 residues long. The germline V gene has CDR1 MNHNS and CDR2 SASEGT. CDR3: CASSEPGRPEAFF. In DNA, the CDR3 is TGTGCCAGCAGTGAACCCGGGAGACCTGAAGCTTTCTTT.

The chain uses TRBV2 and TRBJ1-2; D unresolved. From germline, CDR1 is SNHLY and CDR2 FYNNEI. V dropped 6 bases and J dropped 7 bases, with 12 bases sitting between them. This CDR3 spans 12 amino acids. The DNA of the CDR3 is TGTGCCAGCAGGGCGGGTCCGGGTGGCTACACCTTC. Protein: CASRAGPGGYTF.

The chain is built from TRBV12-5 and TRBJ2-5; TRBD2 agrees at 8 bases. CDR3 length equals 19 residues. Trimming cost V 4 bases and J 2 bases; bases outside gene matches: 18. Germline V gene sequence: CDR1 LGHNT, CDR2 FRNRAP. CDR3 DNA: TGTGCTAGTGGTTCCCCGCTGGTGGGCGGGAGGCTGTTGCAAGAGACCCAGTACTTC. Encoded protein: CASGSPLVGGRLLQETQYF.

This chain connects TRBV6-4 to TRBJ1-1; 7 positions agree with TRBD1. The V gene end was trimmed by 4 bases and the J gene end by 1 base; junction bases not matched to a gene: 3. CDR3 length: 14 residues. From germline, CDR1 is MRHNA and CDR2 SNTAGT. The CDR3: CASSVEGANTEAFF. CDR3 nucleotides: TGTGCCAGCAGTGTCGAGGGGGCGAACACTGAAGCTTTCTTT.

The genes are TRBV5-1 and TRBJ2-5; no reliable D call. This CDR3 region has 15 residues. Germline V gene data show CDR1 as SGHRS and CDR2 as YFSETQ. The germline V and J ends were trimmed by 0 bases and 5 bases, with 14 bases remaining between them. The CDR3 loop is CASSLAARFGETQYF. The CDR3, as DNA: TGCGCCAGCAGCTTGGCGGCTAGGTTCGGGGAGACCCAGTACTTC.

The genes are TRBV5-1 and TRBJ2-2; D unresolved. CDR1 is SGHRS, CDR2 YFSETQ, per germline. This CDR3 contains 13 residues. Trimming removed 0 bases at V and 4 bases at J, with 4 bases between. CDR3 protein: CASSLGATGELFF. In DNA form, the CDR3 reads TGCGCCAGCAGCTTGGGAGCCACCGGGGAGCTGTTTTTT.

The chain has TRBV9 and TRBJ1-4; D ambiguous. The CDR3 runs 17 residues. With 0 bases removed from V and 5 bases from J, the gap between germline ends came to 17 bases. Germline-derived CDR1 and CDR2 are SGDLS and YYNGEE. CDR3 in DNA: TGTGCCAGCAGCGTAGGAATCCCTGGTAGCGGAAATGAAAAACTGTTTTTT. Translated: CASSVGIPGSGNEKLFF. Looking up the rest from reference TRBV9 and TRBJ1-4 gives the full variable domain: DSGVTQTPKHLITATGQRVTLRCSPRSGDLSVYWYQQSLDQGLQFLIQYYNGEERAKGNILERFSAQQFPDLHSELNLSSLELGDSALYFCASSVGIPGSGNEKLFFGSGTQLSVL.

The V gene is TRBV7-9, the J gene TRBJ1-1; 7 positions match TRBD1. This CDR3 contains 16 residues. Unmatched junction bases numbered 10, after V lost 3 bases and J lost 3 bases. Per the germline V gene, CDR1 is SEHNR and CDR2 is FQNEAQ (reference sequence). CDR3 sequence reads: CASSLTGQEKDTEAFF. CDR3 DNA: TGTGCCAGCAGCTTGACCGGACAGGAGAAGGACACTGAAGCTTTCTTT.

This chain links TRBV29-1 with TRBJ2-1; unclear D gene. There are 13 residues in the CDR3. Trimming took 7 bases from V and 9 from J, leaving 19 bases between them. Germline assignment: CDR1 SQVTM and CDR2 ANQGSEA. This CDR3 reads CSAAHSPHGEQFF. The CDR3 DNA sequence: TGCAGCGCCGCACATAGCCCCCACGGTGAGCAGTTCTTC.

V and J are TRBV7-9 and TRBJ1-6; D is unclear. V dropped 3 bases and J dropped 8 bases, with 11 bases sitting between them. The CDR3 runs to 14 residues. The germline V gene has CDR1 SEHNR and CDR2 FQNEAQ (reference sequence). Here the CDR3 reads CASSFLQKDSPLHF. In DNA form, the CDR3 reads TGTGCCAGCAGCTTTTTACAGAAGGATTCACCCCTCCACTTT.

This chain connects TRBV5-6 to TRBJ1-2; no reliable D call. Germline V gene data show CDR1 as SGHDT and CDR2 as YYEEEE. V shed 0 bases and J shed 4 bases, with 16 bases lying between them. The length of the CDR3 is 16 residues. CDR3 sequence reads: CASSLASEGAFYGYTF. In DNA, the CDR3 is TGTGCCAGCAGCTTGGCTAGTGAGGGCGCCTTCTATGGCTACACCTTC. Full variable domain (outside the CDR3, taken from reference TRBV5-6 and TRBJ1-2): DAGVTQSPTHLIKTRGQQVTLRCSPKSGHDTVSWYQQALGQGPQFIFQYYEEEERQRGNFPDRFSGHQFPNYSSELNVNALLLGDSALYLCASSLASEGAFYGYTFGSGTRLTVV.

The CDR3 loop is CASSPGGLPNYGYTF. As DNA, the CDR3 is TGTGCCAGCAGCCCGGGGGGGCTCCCTAACTATGGCTACACCTTC. The rearrangement uses TRBV9 and TRBJ1-2; TRBD1 is a possible D gene (6 bases). The CDR3 loop spans 15 amino acids. Germline assignment: CDR1 SGDLS and CDR2 YYNGEE. V was cut by 4 bases and J by 0 bases, with 13 bases left in between.